A single sample is the source of the 23 T cell receptor beta chains below, sequenced in a study of response to subunit inactivated influenza vaccine. TCRdb analysed the RT-PCR reads with MiXCR anew, one entry per CDR3 protein. The sample carries about 540,000 distinct CDR3 sequences, around a quarter recorded once. The sample was also linked to a second study, of T cells expressing NK-cell markers. According to that study: What made the TCR beta cDNA was 5'RACE template switching with UMIs.

The sample in question was CD4+ T cells sorted from PBMCs, obtained 12 days after vaccination. These receptors were taken from a man in his forties or fifties who received an inactivated influenza vaccine.

This clonotype was counted only a few times. J is TRBJ2-1 and V is TRBV12-3 or TRBV12-4; tentatively, D is TRBD1 (6 bases). The V end lost 5 bases, the J end lost 3 bases, and 14 bases lay between the germline ends. The CDR3 sequence is 15 residues long. The DNA of the CDR3 is TGTGCCAGCAGTCCGCGACAGGCCATCTACAATGAGCAGTTCTTC. This translates into CASSPRQAIYNEQFF.

This clonotype was detected only a few times. The gene calls are TRBV20-1 and TRBJ1-1; D is perhaps TRBD1 (5 bases). V was pared by 0 bases and J by 5 bases, with 19 bases between. The CDR3 length is 16 residues. From germline, CDR1 is DFQATT and CDR2 SNEGSKA (reference sequence). CDR3 loop: CSARDPARGTGTEAFF. CDR3 nucleotide sequence: TGCAGTGCTAGAGATCCCGCGCGGGGGACGGGGACTGAAGCTTTCTTT.

The chain couples TRBV5-1 to TRBJ2-3, with 8 nucleotides matching TRBD2. The CDR3 spans 17 residues. Unmatched junction bases numbered 10, after V lost 0 bases and J lost 4 bases. CDR1 is SGHRS and CDR2 is YFSETQ in the germline V gene. The CDR3 DNA reads as TGCGCCAGCAGCTTGGGGGTAGCGGGGTTTGGAGCAGATACGCAGTATTTT. It codes for CASSLGVAGFGADTQYF.

The chain has TRBV4-1 and TRBJ2-3, with D hard to call. Per germline, CDR1 MGHRA and CDR2 YSYEKL. Trimming pared 0 bases from V and 8 bases from J, leaving 15 bases between. The CDR3 loop spans 15 amino acids. The CDR3 sequence is CASSQDGDLSRTQYF. The CDR3, as DNA: TGCGCCAGCAGCCAAGATGGGGATCTTTCGCGTACGCAGTATTTT.

The J gene is TRBJ2-1, the V gene TRBV4-1, with D possibly being TRBD1 or TRBD2 (5 bases each). The germline V gene encodes CDR1 MGHRA and CDR2 YSYEKL. There are 15 residues in the CDR3. Trimming pared 4 bases from V and 4 bases from J, leaving 14 bases between. The CDR3 region has the DNA TGCGCCAGCAGCCGGGGGTCTTCTGGGTACAATGAGCAGTTCTTC. Protein product: CASSRGSSGYNEQFF.

This clonotype has a handful of counts. This chain uses TRBV3-1 with TRBJ2-1; no reliable D call. CDR1 LGHDT and CDR2 YNNKEL come from the germline V gene (reference sequence). Between the trimmed V and J ends, which lost 2 bases and 7 bases, there was a span of 9 bases. The CDR3 sequence is 13 residues long. The CDR3 reads CASSQFGSNEQFF. The CDR3 nucleotides read TGTGCCAGCAGCCAATTCGGGTCAAATGAGCAGTTCTTC.

This clonotype has only a few counts. The chain has TRBV6-1 and TRBJ2-1; 7 positions match TRBD1. The CDR3 totals 12 residues. Germline assignment: CDR1 MNHNS and CDR2 SASEGT. The trim removed 2 bases at V and 10 bases at J, leaving 2 bases unmatched. The CDR3 region has the DNA TGTGCCAGCAGTGAAAGACAGGGAGAGCAGTTCTTC. Its translation: CASSERQGEQFF.

This clonotype came up a few times. The rearrangement joins TRBV29-1 to TRBJ2-3; TRBD2 agrees at 7 bases. V shed 6 bases, J shed 4 bases, and the junction held 16 bases outside the gene matches. The CDR3 is 16 residues long. In germline, CDR1 is SQVTM, CDR2 ANQGSEA. In nucleotides, the CDR3 is TGCAGCGTGGGGGGGAGGACTAGAAGATCCCCAGATACGCAGTATTTT. It yields the protein CSVGGRTRRSPDTQYF.

V and J are TRBV6-2 or TRBV6-3 and TRBJ2-7; D is tentatively TRBD1 or TRBD2 (5 bases each). In germline, CDR1 is MNHEY, CDR2 SVGEGT. The CDR3 runs to 16 residues. Trimming removed 6 bases at V and 2 bases at J, with 20 bases between. The CDR3 DNA reads as TGTGCCAGCAGCTCCCGGGACCCGCCTTCACCCTACGAGCAGTACTTC. It is translated as CASSSRDPPSPYEQYF.

The rearrangement uses TRBV29-1 and TRBJ2-5; TRBD2 aligns across 7 bases. The CDR3 loop spans 12 amino acids. The germline gives CDR1 SQVTM, CDR2 ANQGSEA. The ends lost 4 bases at V and 2 bases at J; junction bases unmatched: 1. The CDR3 reads CSVGAGQETQYF. CDR3 nucleotide sequence: TGCAGCGTTGGAGCGGGGCAAGAGACCCAGTACTTC. The entire variable domain, with the rest obtained from reference TRBV29-1 and TRBJ2-5, is as follows: SAVISQKPSRDICQRGTSLTIQCQVDSQVTMMFWYRQQPGQSLTLIATANQGSEATYESGFVIDKFPISRPNLTFSTLTVSNMSPEDSSIYLCSVGAGQETQYFGPGTRLLVL.

This clonotype came up a few times. The rearrangement joins TRBV12-3 or TRBV12-4 to TRBJ2-6; possibly TRBD1 for D (6 bases). V lost 3 bases, J lost 13 bases, and 13 bases lay in between. The CDR3 is made up of 13 amino acids. The CDR3: CASSLGRGRVLTF. The CDR3 nucleotides read TGTGCCAGCAGTTTGGGCAGGGGAAGGGTCCTGACTTTC.

The chain couples TRBV7-2 to TRBJ2-5; 10 bases fit TRBD2. This CDR3 is built from 17 residues. The J segment lost 1 base and the V segment lost 6 bases, leaving 11 bases of the junction unmatched. Germline V gene lookup returns CDR1 SGHTA and CDR2 FQGNSA. This CDR3 is CASSSEREGTFQETQYF. The CDR3 region has the DNA TGTGCCAGCAGTTCAGAGCGGGAGGGGACCTTCCAAGAGACCCAGTACTTC. The variable domain in full, completed from reference TRBV7-2 and TRBJ2-5, reads GAGVSQSPSNKVTEKGKDVELRCDPISGHTALYWYRQSLGQGLEFLIYFQGNSAPDKSGLPSDRFSAERTGGSVSTLTIQRTQQEDSAVYLCASSSEREGTFQETQYFGPGTRLLVL.

This sequence joins TRBV24-1 and TRBJ2-3; 7 nucleotides agree with TRBD1. The CDR3 spans 15 residues. V trimming: 3 bases; J trimming: 5 bases; junction bases outside the gene matches: 7. Germline V lookup: CDR1 KGHDR, CDR2 SFDVKD. In nucleotides, the CDR3 is TGTGCCACCAGTGATCCCGGGACAGCGAAAGATACGCAGTATTTT. It translates to CATSDPGTAKDTQYF.

This clonotype was picked up many times. The chain has TRBV5-6 and TRBJ2-3; TRBD2 matches 7 bases. V shed 4 bases and J 4 bases; nucleotides not matched to a gene: 3. Germline CDR1 reads SGHDT; CDR2 reads YYEEEE. The CDR3 loop spans 13 amino acids. DNA for the CDR3: TGTGCCAGCAGCCCCGCGGGGGCAGATACGCAGTATTTT. Protein sequence: CASSPAGADTQYF.

The chain carries TRBV10-3 and TRBJ2-3; TRBD2 agrees at 13 bases. This CDR3 contains 15 residues. V was clipped by 11 bases and J by 6 bases; unmatched bases: 11. Looked up from germline, CDR1 is ENHRY and CDR2 is SYGVKD. The CDR3 loop reads CAVQPGTSGKDTQYF. DNA of the CDR3: TGTGCCGTTCAGCCCGGGACTAGCGGGAAGGATACGCAGTATTTT.

A few counts support this clonotype. This chain joins TRBV7-8 and TRBJ2-7, with TRBD1 identical over 8 bases. The CDR3 contains 16 residues. V lost 4 bases, J lost 5 bases, and 13 bases stayed unmatched. The germline CDR1 and CDR2 sequences are SGHVS and FQNEAQ. DNA of the CDR3: TGTGCCAGCAGCTCAAAGGCCCCGGACAGGGTGCACGAGCAGTACTTC. Translation gives CASSSKAPDRVHEQYF.

J is TRBJ2-7 and V is TRBV9; maybe TRBD2 (5 bases). The V gene's germline CDR1 is SGDLS and CDR2 YYNGEE. Deletions cut 4 bases from V and 5 bases from J, with 19 bases between. The CDR3 totals 15 residues. The CDR3 DNA reads as TGTGCCAGCAGCTCCTCCCAGCGGTACACGGACGAGCAGTACTTC. Its protein product is CASSSSQRYTDEQYF. The full variable domain, in which reference TRBV9 and TRBJ2-7 provide the parts outside the CDR3, is DSGVTQTPKHLITATGQRVTLRCSPRSGDLSVYWYQQSLDQGLQFLIQYYNGEERAKGNILERFSAQQFPDLHSELNLSSLELGDSALYFCASSSSQRYTDEQYFGPGTRLTVT.

The rearrangement joins TRBV7-2 to TRBJ2-5, with 9 bases fitting TRBD1. This CDR3 has 15 residues. Germline CDR1 is SGHTA and CDR2 is FQGNSA. V shed 5 bases and J 5 bases; nucleotides not matched to a gene: 9. The CDR3 here is CASSLYRGHLETQYF. The CDR3 DNA reads as TGTGCCAGCAGCCTATACAGGGGGCATTTGGAGACCCAGTACTTC.

The chain combines TRBV20-1 with TRBJ1-6; TRBD1 might be the D (5 bases). There are 13 residues in the CDR3. The germline V gene encodes CDR1 DFQATT and CDR2 SNEGSKA (reference sequence). V gave up 3 bases and J gave up 7 bases, with 10 bases separating them. This CDR3 reads CSARSGQNSPLHF. In DNA form, the CDR3 reads TGCAGTGCTAGGTCGGGGCAGAATTCACCCCTCCACTTT.

This clonotype has just a few counts. V is TRBV20-1 and J is TRBJ1-5, with no clear D. The ends were cut back, 3 bases at V and 0 bases at J, with 9 bases in the middle. The CDR3 loop spans 14 amino acids. From germline, CDR1 is DFQATT and CDR2 SNEGSKA (reference sequence). Here the CDR3 reads CSASRTNSNQPQHF. The CDR3 coding sequence is TGCAGTGCTAGCCGGACGAATAGCAATCAGCCCCAGCATTTT.

The gene calls are TRBV12-3 or TRBV12-4 and TRBJ1-6; 7 nucleotides agree with TRBD1. The CDR3 has 15 amino acids. The junction had 10 bases not matched to a gene; V was cut back by 7 bases and J by 7 bases. CDR3 region: CASNKRQGRNSPLHF. For the CDR3, the DNA is TGTGCCAGCAATAAGAGACAGGGTCGGAATTCACCCCTCCACTTT.

This chain links TRBV7-9 with TRBJ2-1; 9 positions match TRBD1. Trimming removed 5 bases from V and 8 bases from J; junction bases left unmatched: 13. The CDR3 has 16 amino acids. Germline loops: CDR1 SEHNR, CDR2 FQNEAQ (reference sequence). CDR3 DNA sequence: TGTGCCAGCAGCCTCTTCGGGACAGGGAGGATCTATGAGCAGTTCTTC. Translating gives CASSLFGTGRIYEQFF.

In this sample, this clonotype turned up a few times. The genes are TRBV28 and TRBJ2-5; D remains ambiguous. The CDR3 has 13 amino acids. V lost 6 bases and J 5 bases, leaving 13 bases between the germline ends. The germline gives CDR1 MDHEN, CDR2 SYDVKM. In DNA form, the CDR3 reads TGTGCCAGCAGAGACCCCAACCGGGAGACCCAGTACTTC. Translation: CASRDPNRETQYF.